This T cell receptor (beta chain) was sequenced in a study of CD8 T cells in Susac syndrome. A quantity of about 0.5 to 1 ug RNA underwent reverse transcription using random hexamers. Amplification of TCR beta CDR3 used immunoSEQ multiplex PCR across 54 Vbeta and 13 Jbeta. Each CDR3 protein gets one entry after TCRdb re-called the immunoSEQ multiplex PCR reads with MiXCR. The sample has almost 450,000 distinct CDR3 sequences, more than 70% seen once. This clonotype was seen a single time. Its antigen is unidentified. The germline V gene encodes CDR1 MDHEN and CDR2 SYDVKM. The CDR3 has 15 residues. Trimming took 7 bases from V and 0 from J, leaving 13 bases between them. Study conclusions and caveats: Only a relatively small number of individuals were included in the TCR sequencing and HLA analysis.

This sequence was found in a human donor with multiple sclerosis. Sequencing was performed on CD8+ T cells from PBMCs. The chain is built from TRBV28 and TRBJ2-1; weak D call: TRBD2 (5 bases). CDR3 nucleotides: TGTGCCAGCACCGAAGTAGGGAGCTCCTACAATGAGCAGTTCTTC. Its protein product is CASTEVGSSYNEQFF.